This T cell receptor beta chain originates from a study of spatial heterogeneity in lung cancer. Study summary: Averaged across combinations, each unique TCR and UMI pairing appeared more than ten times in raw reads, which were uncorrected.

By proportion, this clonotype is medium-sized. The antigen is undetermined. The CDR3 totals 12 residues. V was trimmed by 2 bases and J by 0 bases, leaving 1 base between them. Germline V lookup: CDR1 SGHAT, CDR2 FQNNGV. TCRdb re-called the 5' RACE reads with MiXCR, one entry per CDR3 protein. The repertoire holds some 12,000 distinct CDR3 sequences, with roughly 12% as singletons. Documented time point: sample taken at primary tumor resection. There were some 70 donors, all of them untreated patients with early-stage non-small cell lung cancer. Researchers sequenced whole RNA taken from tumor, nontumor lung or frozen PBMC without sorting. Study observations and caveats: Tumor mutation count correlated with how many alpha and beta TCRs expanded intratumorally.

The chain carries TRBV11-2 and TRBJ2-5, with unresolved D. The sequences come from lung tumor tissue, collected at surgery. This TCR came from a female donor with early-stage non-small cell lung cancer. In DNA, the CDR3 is TGTGCCAGCAGCTTATACCAAGAGACCCAGTACTTC. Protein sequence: CASSLYQETQYF.